Included here is one TCR beta chain sequence, with context. Time point reported: 2014-2015 season, pre-vaccination. The data were taken from a study of follicular helper T cells after annual influenza vaccination. Germline V gene lookup returns CDR1 ENHRY and CDR2 SYGVKD. The CDR3 sequence is 13 residues long. V was trimmed by 10 bases and J by 5 bases, leaving 17 bases between them. The protocol was immunoSEQ multiplex PCR, while the TCRdb copy is restricted to in-frame clones and leaves out a portion. The table shows 13,000 to 15,000 clones, with roughly 86% occurring only once. The TCR sequence derives from an adult who received the influenza vaccine. This rearrangement joins TRBV10-3 to TRBJ1-1; D ambiguous. This sample comprised CXCR5- memory CD4+ T cells sorted from blood, obtained on the day of influenza vaccination. The CDR3 DNA follows: TGTGCCAGCGCATATAGGGCAGGAACTGAAGCTTTCTTT. It translates to CASAYRAGTEAFF.